This T cell receptor beta chain was sequenced for a study of blood T cell repertoires in COVID-19. Study at large: Spain, Italy and the United States supplied samples that represented acute and convalescent COVID-19.

Methods used by the authors: Amplification from reference gene primers served as the basis for estimated nucleated cell counts. Profiled with immunoSEQ multiplex PCR; TCRdb holds only in-frame clones, not every one. V, J and clone size are taken as reported in that table, and D and trimming were inferred from the DNA itself. The table lists approximately 270,000 clones, over 75% of them singletons. The CDR3 length is 14 residues. The V end was cut by 2 bases, the J end by 7 bases, with 14 bases between. Germline V gene lookup returns CDR1 LNHDA and CDR2 SQIVND (reference sequence). The clonotype was recovered from a human donor with COVID-19, enrolled during active disease. The donor label of this sample is uncertain. The sequenced sample consisted of peripheral blood. The chain couples TRBV19 to TRBJ1-2; D gene unclear. CDR3 sequence: CASSILTGGSGYTF. The CDR3 DNA reads as TGTGCCAGTAGTATATTAACCGGAGGGAGTGGCTACACCTTC.